The 6 T cell receptor beta chains below all came from one sample that was sequenced in a study of T cell repertoires in cytomegalovirus infection. TCRdb analysed the reads with MiXCR anew, one entry per CDR3 protein. The table lists 86,000 or so distinct CDR3 sequences, more than 20% of them singletons. No antigen has been identified for these receptors. The sequencing used CD8+ T cells from cultured PBMCs, collected from culture after CMV antigen stimulation. These receptor sequences come from a human donor in good health (CMV status not recorded). Some clones in this sample may be carry-over from other donors' samples.

This clonotype appeared many times. The V and J genes are TRBV6-5 and TRBJ1-5, with TRBD1 matching over 9 bases. CDR1 and CDR2 from the germline V gene are MNHEY and SVGAGI. This CDR3 has 15 amino acids. V trimming: 2 bases; J trimming: 3 bases; junction bases outside the gene matches: 2. CDR3 DNA sequence: TGTGCCAGCAGTTACGGGACAGGGAACAATCAGCCCCAGCATTTT. It codes for CASSYGTGNNQPQHF.

This clonotype showed up many times. This chain joins TRBV7-9 and TRBJ2-3; TRBD2 matches at 7 bases. The CDR3 is 15 residues long. Germline V gene sequence: CDR1 SEHNR, CDR2 FQNEAQ (reference sequence). J was trimmed by 5 bases and V by 5 bases; bases with no gene match: 10. The CDR3 DNA reads as TGTGCCAGCAGCCCTACGGGGGGAGCAGGAGATACGCAGTATTTT. It specifies CASSPTGGAGDTQYF. Together with reference TRBV7-9 and TRBJ2-3, the CDR3 gives the full variable domain: DTGVSQNPRHKITKRGQNVTFRCDPISEHNRLYWYRQTLGQGPEFLTYFQNEAQLEKSRLLSDRFSAERPKGSFSTLEIQRTEQGDSAMYLCASSPTGGAGDTQYFGPGTRLTVL.

The rearrangement joins TRBV5-6 to TRBJ2-7; the D gene could be TRBD1 or TRBD2 (6 bases each). V gave up 1 base and J gave up 5 bases, with 16 bases separating them. Germline assignment: CDR1 SGHDT and CDR2 YYEEEE. This CDR3 region has 15 residues. The CDR3 coding sequence is TGTGCCAGCAGCTTGCTCCGGGGGCAGTACCACGAGCAGTACTTC. Translated: CASSLLRGQYHEQYF.

The table lists this clonotype with a few counts. V usage is TRBV5-5 and J usage is TRBJ2-2; 9 positions match TRBD2. Germline lookup yields CDR1 SGHKS and CDR2 YYEKEE (reference sequence). The CDR3 runs to 17 residues. The J segment lost 3 bases and the V segment lost 0 bases, leaving 6 bases of the junction unmatched. CDR3 residues: CASSLVVSGGYTGELFF. CDR3 in DNA: TGTGCCAGCAGCTTGGTGGTTAGCGGGGGCTACACCGGGGAGCTGTTTTTT.

The V and J genes are TRBV7-6 and TRBJ2-2, with D tentatively TRBD1 or TRBD2 (6 bases each). The germline CDR1 and CDR2 sequences are SGHVS and FNYEAQ. This CDR3 contains 16 residues. Trimming removed 5 bases at V and 4 bases at J, with 17 bases between. CDR3 amino acids: CASSPRGGRGTGELFF. CDR3 bases: TGTGCCAGCAGCCCACGAGGGGGGCGGGGCACCGGGGAGCTGTTTTTT.

This clonotype was detected ten times or more. V usage is TRBV20-1 and J usage is TRBJ1-2; a possible D gene is TRBD1 (6 bases). The V end was cut by 5 bases, the J end by 8 bases, with 24 bases between. Looked up from germline, CDR1 is DFQATT and CDR2 is SNEGSKA (reference sequence). CDR3 length: 15 amino acids. CDR3 loop: CSAPLDRDTSRGYTF. Written as DNA, the CDR3 is TGCAGTGCTCCCCTTGACCGGGACACCTCACGGGGCTACACCTTC.